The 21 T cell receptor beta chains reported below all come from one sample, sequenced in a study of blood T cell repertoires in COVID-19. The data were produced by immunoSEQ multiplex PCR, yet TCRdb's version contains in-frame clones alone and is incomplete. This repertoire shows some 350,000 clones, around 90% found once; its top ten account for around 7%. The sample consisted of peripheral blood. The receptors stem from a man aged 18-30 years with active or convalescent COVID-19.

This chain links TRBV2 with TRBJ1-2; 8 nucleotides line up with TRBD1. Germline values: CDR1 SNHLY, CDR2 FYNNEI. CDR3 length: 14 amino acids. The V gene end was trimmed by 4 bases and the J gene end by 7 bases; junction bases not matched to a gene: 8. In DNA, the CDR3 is TGTGCCAGCAGTGTTCAGGGGGCGTCGGGTGGCTACACCTTC. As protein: CASSVQGASGGYTF.

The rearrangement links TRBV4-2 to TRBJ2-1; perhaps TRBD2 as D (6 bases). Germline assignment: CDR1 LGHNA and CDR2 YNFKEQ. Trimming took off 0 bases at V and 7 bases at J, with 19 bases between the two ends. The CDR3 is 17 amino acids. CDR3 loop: CASSQEVTREVVNEQFF. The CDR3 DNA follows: TGTGCCAGCAGCCAAGAGGTCACGCGGGAAGTAGTAAATGAGCAGTTCTTC.

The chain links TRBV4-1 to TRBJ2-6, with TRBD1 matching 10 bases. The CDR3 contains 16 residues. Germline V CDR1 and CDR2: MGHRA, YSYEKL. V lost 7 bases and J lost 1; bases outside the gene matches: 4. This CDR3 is CASTEGQGSGANVLTF. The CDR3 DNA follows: TGCGCCAGCACCGAGGGACAGGGGTCTGGGGCCAACGTCCTGACTTTC.

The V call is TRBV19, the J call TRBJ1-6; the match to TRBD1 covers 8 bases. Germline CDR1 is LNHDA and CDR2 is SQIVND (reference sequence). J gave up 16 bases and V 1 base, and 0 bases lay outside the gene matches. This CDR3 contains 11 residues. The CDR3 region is CASSIGQGLHF. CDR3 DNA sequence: TGTGCCAGTAGTATAGGACAGGGGCTCCACTTT.

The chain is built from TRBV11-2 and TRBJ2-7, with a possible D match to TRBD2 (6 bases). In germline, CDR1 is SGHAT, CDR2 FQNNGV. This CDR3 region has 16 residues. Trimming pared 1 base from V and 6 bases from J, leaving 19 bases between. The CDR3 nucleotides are TGTGCCAGCAGCTTAGTAAGGCGACCGGAGGGGTCCGAGCAGTACTTC. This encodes CASSLVRRPEGSEQYF.

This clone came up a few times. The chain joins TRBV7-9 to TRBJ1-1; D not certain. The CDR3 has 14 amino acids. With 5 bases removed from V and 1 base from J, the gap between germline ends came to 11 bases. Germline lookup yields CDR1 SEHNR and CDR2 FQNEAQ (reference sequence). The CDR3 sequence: CASSLFVQNTEAFF. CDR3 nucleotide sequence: TGTGCCAGCAGCCTCTTCGTACAGAACACTGAAGCTTTCTTT.

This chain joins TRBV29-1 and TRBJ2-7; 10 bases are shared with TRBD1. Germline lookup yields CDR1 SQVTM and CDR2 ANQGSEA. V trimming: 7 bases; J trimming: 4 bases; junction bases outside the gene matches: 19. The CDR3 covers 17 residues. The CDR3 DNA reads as TGCAGCGCCAAACTCTTCCGCGGGACAGGGGTAACTTACGAGCAGTACTTC. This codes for CSAKLFRGTGVTYEQYF.

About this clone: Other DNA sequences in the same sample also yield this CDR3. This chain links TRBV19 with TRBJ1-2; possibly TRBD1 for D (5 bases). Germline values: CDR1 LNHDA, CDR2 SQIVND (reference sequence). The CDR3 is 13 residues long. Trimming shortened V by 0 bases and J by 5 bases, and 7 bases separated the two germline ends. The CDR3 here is CASSIDGGYGYTF. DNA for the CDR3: TGTGCCAGTAGTATAGACGGGGGTTATGGCTACACCTTC.

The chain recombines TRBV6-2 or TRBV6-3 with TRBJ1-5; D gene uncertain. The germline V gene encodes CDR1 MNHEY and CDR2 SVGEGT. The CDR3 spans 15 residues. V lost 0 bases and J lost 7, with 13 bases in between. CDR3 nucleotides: TGTGCCAGCAGTTACTCGGGAGGGTTTGTCCAGCCCCAGCATTTT. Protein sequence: CASSYSGGFVQPQHF.

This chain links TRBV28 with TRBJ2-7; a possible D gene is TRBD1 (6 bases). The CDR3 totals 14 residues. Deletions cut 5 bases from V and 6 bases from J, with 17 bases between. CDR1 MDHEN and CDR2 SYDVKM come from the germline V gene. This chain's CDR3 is CASSNRQELAEQYF. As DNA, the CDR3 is TGTGCCAGCAGTAACCGACAGGAGCTGGCCGAGCAGTACTTC.

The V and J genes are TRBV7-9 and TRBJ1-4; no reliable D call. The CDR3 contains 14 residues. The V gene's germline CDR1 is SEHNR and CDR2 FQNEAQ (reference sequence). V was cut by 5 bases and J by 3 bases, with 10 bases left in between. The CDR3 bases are TGTGCCAGCAGCCCCCACGGGGCTAATGAAAAACTGTTTTTT. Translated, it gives CASSPHGANEKLFF.

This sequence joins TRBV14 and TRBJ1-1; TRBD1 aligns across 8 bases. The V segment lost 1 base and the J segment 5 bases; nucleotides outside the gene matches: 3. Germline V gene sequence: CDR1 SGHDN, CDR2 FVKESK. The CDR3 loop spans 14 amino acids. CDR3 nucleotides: TGTGCCAGCAGCCAAGCAAGACAGGGGACTGAAGCTTTCTTT. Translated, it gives CASSQARQGTEAFF.

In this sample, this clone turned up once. CDR3: CATSDSAGNTGELFF. CDR3 DNA: TGTGCCACCAGTGATTCTGCGGGTAACACCGGGGAGCTGTTTTTT. This chain joins TRBV24-1 and TRBJ2-2; D is perhaps TRBD2 (5 bases). CDR1 is KGHDR, CDR2 SFDVKD, per germline. V was shortened by 2 bases and J by 2 bases, with 8 bases between the two germline ends. The CDR3 spans 15 residues.

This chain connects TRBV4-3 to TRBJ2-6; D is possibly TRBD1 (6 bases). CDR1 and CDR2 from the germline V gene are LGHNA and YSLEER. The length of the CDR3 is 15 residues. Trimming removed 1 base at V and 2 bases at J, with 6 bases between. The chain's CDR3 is CASSQGTAGANVLTF. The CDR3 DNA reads TGCGCCAGCAGCCAAGGGACAGCTGGGGCCAACGTCCTGACTTTC.

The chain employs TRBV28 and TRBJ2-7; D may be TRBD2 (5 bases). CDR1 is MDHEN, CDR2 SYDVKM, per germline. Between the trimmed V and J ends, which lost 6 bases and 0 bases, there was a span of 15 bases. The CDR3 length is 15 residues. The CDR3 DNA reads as TGTGCCAGCAGGTCCAGAGGGCCCCTCTCCTACGAGCAGTACTTC. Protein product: CASRSRGPLSYEQYF.

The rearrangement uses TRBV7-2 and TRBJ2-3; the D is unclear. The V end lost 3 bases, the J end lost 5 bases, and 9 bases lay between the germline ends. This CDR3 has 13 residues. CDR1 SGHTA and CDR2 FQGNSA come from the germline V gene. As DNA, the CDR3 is TGTGCCAGCAGCTTCTTCTCTCGAGATACGCAGTATTTT. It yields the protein CASSFFSRDTQYF.

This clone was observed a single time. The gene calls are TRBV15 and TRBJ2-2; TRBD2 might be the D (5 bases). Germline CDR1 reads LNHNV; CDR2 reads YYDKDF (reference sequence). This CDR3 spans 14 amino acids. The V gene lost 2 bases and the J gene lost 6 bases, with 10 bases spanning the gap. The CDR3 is CATSRWTDSGELFF. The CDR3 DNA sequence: TGTGCCACCAGCAGATGGACTGATTCCGGGGAGCTGTTTTTT.

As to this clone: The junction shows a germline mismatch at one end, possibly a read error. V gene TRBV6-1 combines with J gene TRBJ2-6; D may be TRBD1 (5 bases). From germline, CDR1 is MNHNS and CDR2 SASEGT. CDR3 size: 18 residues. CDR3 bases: TGTGCCAGCAGTGAACAGGGCCGGAGTGTCTCTGGGGCCAACGTGCTGACTTTC. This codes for CASSEQGRSVSGANVLTF.

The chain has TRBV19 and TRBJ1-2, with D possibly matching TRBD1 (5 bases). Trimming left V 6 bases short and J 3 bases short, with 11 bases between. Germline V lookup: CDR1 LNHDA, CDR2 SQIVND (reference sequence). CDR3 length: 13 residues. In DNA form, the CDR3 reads TGTGCCAGTAGCCAGGGTTTCGACTATGGCTACACCTTC. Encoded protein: CASSQGFDYGYTF.

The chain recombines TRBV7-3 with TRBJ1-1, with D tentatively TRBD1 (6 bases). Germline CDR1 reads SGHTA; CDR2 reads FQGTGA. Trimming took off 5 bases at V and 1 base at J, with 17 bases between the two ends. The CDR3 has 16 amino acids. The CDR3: CASSPTGGARNTEAFF. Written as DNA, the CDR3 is TGTGCCAGCAGCCCGACGGGGGGGGCCAGGAACACTGAAGCTTTCTTT.

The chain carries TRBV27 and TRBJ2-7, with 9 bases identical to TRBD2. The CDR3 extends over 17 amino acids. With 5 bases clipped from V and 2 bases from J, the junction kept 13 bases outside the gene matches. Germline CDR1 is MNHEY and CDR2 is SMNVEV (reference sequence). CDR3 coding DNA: TGTGCCAGCAGTCTTAAAGGGGGAGCGGGAGGCCCCTACGAGCAGTACTTC. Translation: CASSLKGGAGGPYEQYF.